Below, 24 T cell receptor beta chains from the same sample are listed, as sequenced in a study of monozygotic twins with inflammatory bowel disease. From the 5' RACE reads, TCRdb lists one entry per CDR3 protein and no DNA. This listing includes fewer than 350,000 distinct CDR3 sequences. Material: blood. Receptors originate from a human donor with ulcerative colitis or Crohn's disease, or a healthy co-twin of an affected twin (not recorded which).

The chain carries TRBV19 and TRBJ1-1. CDR3 length equals 14 residues. Per germline, CDR1 LNHDA and CDR2 SQIVND (reference sequence). The CDR3 protein is CASSMASTGAEAFF.

This chain's CDR3 is CASSSRQGATNEKLFF. The chain couples TRBV5-1 to TRBJ1-4; the TRBD1 assignment by TCRdb is unverifiable without DNA. This CDR3 has 16 amino acids. Germline lookup yields CDR1 SGHRS and CDR2 YFSETQ. Using reference TRBV5-1 and TRBJ1-4 for the parts outside the CDR3, the full variable domain is KAGVTQTPRYLIKTRGQQVTLSCSPISGHRSVSWYQQTPGQGLQFLFEYFSETQRNKGNFPGRFSGRQFSNSRSEMNVSTLELGDSALYLCASSSRQGATNEKLFFGSGTQLSVL.

The chain links TRBV10-3 to TRBJ1-3. The germline V gene has CDR1 ENHRY and CDR2 SYGVKD. The CDR3 consists of 15 residues. CDR3 protein: CAIRTAWSSGNTIYF.

The chain has TRBV6-2 or TRBV6-3 and TRBJ2-1; TCRdb's D call, TRBD1, is unchecked because there is no DNA. This CDR3 has 16 amino acids. CDR1 and CDR2 (germline): MNHEY, SVGEGT. The CDR3 reads CASSLLKGQGANEQFF.

The chain joins TRBV6-1 to TRBJ2-1; no DNA is available, so the TRBD1 call from TCRdb remains unchecked. CDR1 MNHNS and CDR2 SASEGT come from the germline V gene. The CDR3 has 16 residues. The chain's CDR3 is CASRDPGAGPYNEQFF.

The chain employs TRBV27 and TRBJ2-3. Per the germline V gene, CDR1 is MNHEY and CDR2 is SMNVEV (reference sequence). The CDR3 spans 12 residues. This CDR3 is CASSSYSGTQYF.

The V and J genes are TRBV20-1 and TRBJ1-4; the TCRdb call, TRBD1, lacks DNA for checking. The length of the CDR3 is 13 residues. CDR1 is DFQATT, CDR2 SNEGSKA, per germline (reference sequence). CDR3 region: CSAREGTAEKLFF.

This chain connects TRBV27 to TRBJ2-1. Germline lookup yields CDR1 MNHEY and CDR2 SMNVEV (reference sequence). The CDR3 runs 15 residues. CDR3 amino acids: CASSLTRSAYNEQFF.

This sequence joins TRBV7-9 and TRBJ2-1; TCRdb reports TRBD2, a call that lacks DNA to check it against. This CDR3 is built from 16 residues. Germline V CDR1 and CDR2: SEHNR, FQNEAQ (reference sequence). CDR3 in amino acids: CASSPPSSGVDNEQFF. The full variable domain, in which reference TRBV7-9 and TRBJ2-1 provide the parts outside the CDR3, is DTGVSQNPRHKITKRGQNVTFRCDPISEHNRLYWYRQTLGQGPEFLTYFQNEAQLEKSRLLSDRFSAERPKGSFSTLEIQRTEQGDSAMYLCASSPPSSGVDNEQFFGPGTRLTVL.

V usage is TRBV27 and J usage is TRBJ2-1; TCRdb returns TRBD2, unconfirmable since there is no DNA. Germline-derived CDR1 and CDR2 are MNHEY and SMNVEV (reference sequence). The CDR3 runs 15 residues. The CDR3 here is CASSPRAGGYNEQFF.

The chain has TRBV10-3 and TRBJ2-3; the TCRdb D gene call, TRBD1, has no DNA to confirm it. Germline V gives CDR1 ENHRY, CDR2 SYGVKD. CDR3 length: 14 amino acids. The chain's CDR3 is CAISDGQGPNTQYF.

The chain joins TRBV11-2 to TRBJ1-3; TCRdb returns TRBD1, unconfirmable since there is no DNA. Germline-derived CDR1 and CDR2 are SGHAT and FQNNGV. The length of the CDR3 is 18 residues. The CDR3 region is CASSKRTGTGYSGNTIYF.

V is TRBV7-2 and J is TRBJ1-1; absent DNA, TCRdb's TRBD1 call cannot be checked. The CDR3 loop spans 15 amino acids. Germline lookup yields CDR1 SGHTA and CDR2 FQGNSA. CDR3 amino acids: CASSLILQDVRGAFF.

This chain connects TRBV11-2 to TRBJ2-2; the D gene TCRdb calls, TRBD2, cannot be checked with no DNA. The length of the CDR3 is 21 residues. Germline V CDR1 and CDR2: SGHAT, FQNNGV. The chain's CDR3 is CASSPRYRRASGSTSTGELFF.

The J gene is TRBJ2-1, the V gene TRBV23-1. TRBV23-1 is classed as an ORF, of uncertain function. CDR3 length equals 16 residues. This CDR3 is CASSQSRRSSYNEQFF.

The chain combines TRBV5-1 with TRBJ2-7; TCRdb proposes TRBD1, but this gene call is untestable without DNA. The germline gives CDR1 SGHRS, CDR2 YFSETQ. The CDR3 has 15 amino acids. The CDR3 sequence is CASSLGGTSSYEQYF.

The chain combines TRBV29-1 with TRBJ2-3; without DNA, the TCRdb call of TRBD1 cannot be checked. This CDR3 region has 18 residues. Germline CDR1 is SQVTM and CDR2 is ANQGSEA. CDR3 residues: CSVETGAGDPSLLSAQYF.

The chain joins TRBV5-6 to TRBJ2-5; TCRdb outputs TRBD2, but without DNA this stays unchecked. The CDR3 is 16 residues long. Per the germline V gene, CDR1 is SGHDT and CDR2 is YYEEEE. The CDR3 loop is CASSLFEGLGRVTQYF.

CDR3 protein: CATSGEFEQPQHF. The J gene is TRBJ1-5, the V gene TRBV15. The CDR3 consists of 13 residues. Per the germline V gene, CDR1 is LNHNV and CDR2 is YYDKDF (reference sequence).

The J gene is TRBJ2-3, the V gene TRBV5-1; TCRdb calls TRBD1, which cannot be checked without DNA. Germline CDR1 reads SGHRS; CDR2 reads YFSETQ. The CDR3 totals 15 residues. The CDR3 spells CASTPIGRVADTQYF.

This sequence joins TRBV28 and TRBJ2-1; TCRdb proposes TRBD2, but this gene call is untestable without DNA. Germline V gene sequence: CDR1 MDHEN, CDR2 SYDVKM. This CDR3 comprises 13 residues. The chain's CDR3 is CASSPQAGNEQFF.

The chain recombines TRBV2 with TRBJ2-5; the D gene TCRdb calls, TRBD1, cannot be checked with no DNA. CDR3 length: 15 residues. CDR1 is SNHLY and CDR2 is FYNNEI in the germline V gene. CDR3 amino acids: CASSRRADSGKTQYF.

J is TRBJ2-5 and V is TRBV4-1; TCRdb's D call of TRBD2 is untestable without DNA. From germline, CDR1 is MGHRA and CDR2 YSYEKL. The CDR3 totals 14 residues. CDR3 protein: CASSPRGILGTQYF.

The V call is TRBV5-1, the J call TRBJ1-2; TCRdb lists TRBD1, though no DNA is available to test this call. Germline assignment: CDR1 SGHRS and CDR2 YFSETQ. There are 13 residues in the CDR3. The CDR3 loop is CASSNPGEYGYTF.